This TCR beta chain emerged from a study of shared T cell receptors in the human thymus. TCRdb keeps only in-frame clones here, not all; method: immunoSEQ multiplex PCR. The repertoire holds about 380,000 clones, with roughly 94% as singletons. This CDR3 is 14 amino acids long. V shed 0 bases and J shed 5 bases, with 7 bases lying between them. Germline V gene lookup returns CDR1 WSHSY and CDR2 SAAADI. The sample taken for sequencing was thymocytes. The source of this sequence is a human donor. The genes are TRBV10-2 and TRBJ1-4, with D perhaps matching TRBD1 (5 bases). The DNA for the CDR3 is TGCGCCAGCAGTGAGTCCGCAGGGAATGAAAAACTGTTTTTT. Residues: CASSESAGNEKLFF.